Here is one T cell receptor (beta chain) with its context. Only in-frame clones appear in the TCRdb table, and some are missing; sequencing was by immunoSEQ multiplex PCR. This sample carries 60,000 to 90,000 clones, approximately 90% of them seen once, and the ten largest clones take 2.5% to 3%. The sample belongs to a study of T cells after somatic rescue of genetic block. The CDR3 spans 13 residues. The germline CDR1 and CDR2 sequences are SGHTA and FQGNSA. With 4 bases removed from V and 9 bases from J, the gap between germline ends came to 13 bases. V gene TRBV7-2 combines with J gene TRBJ2-1; no clear D gene. The sample consisted of peripheral blood mononuclear cells (PBMCs). The TCR originated in a man in his thirties or forties. The CDR3: CASSSTNNGEQFF. The CDR3 nucleotides read TGTGCCAGCAGCTCTACTAACAACGGTGAGCAGTTCTTC. The complete variable domain, with remaining parts taken from reference TRBV7-2 and TRBJ2-1, reads GAGVSQSPSNKVTEKGKDVELRCDPISGHTALYWYRQSLGQGLEFLIYFQGNSAPDKSGLPSDRFSAERTGGSVSTLTIQRTQQEDSAVYLCASSSTNNGEQFFGPGTRLTVL.